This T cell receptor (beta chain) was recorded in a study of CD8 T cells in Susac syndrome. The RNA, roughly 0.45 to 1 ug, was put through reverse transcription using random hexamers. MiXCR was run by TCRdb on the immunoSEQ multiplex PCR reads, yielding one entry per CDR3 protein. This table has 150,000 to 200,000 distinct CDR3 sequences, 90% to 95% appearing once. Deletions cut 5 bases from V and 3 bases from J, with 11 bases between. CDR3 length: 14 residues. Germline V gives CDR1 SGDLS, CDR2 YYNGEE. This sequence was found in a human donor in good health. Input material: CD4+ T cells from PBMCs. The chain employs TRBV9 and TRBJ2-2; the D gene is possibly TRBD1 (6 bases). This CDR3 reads CASRGTGYTGELFF. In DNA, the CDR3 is TGTGCCAGCAGGGGTACAGGGTACACCGGGGAGCTGTTTTTT. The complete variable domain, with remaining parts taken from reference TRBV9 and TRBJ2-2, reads DSGVTQTPKHLITATGQRVTLRCSPRSGDLSVYWYQQSLDQGLQFLIQYYNGEERAKGNILERFSAQQFPDLHSELNLSSLELGDSALYFCASRGTGYTGELFFGEGSRLTVL.